A single sample is the source of the 26 T cell receptor beta chains below, sequenced in a study of blood T cell repertoires in COVID-19. The method was immunoSEQ multiplex PCR; TCRdb's version includes in-frame clones alone and lacks a portion of them. The data show 200,000 to 250,000 clones, over 80% seen once. The specimen sequenced was PBMCs or T cells enriched from blood (not recorded which). Receptors were obtained from a woman aged 30 to 39 who had been exposed to COVID-19.

The genes are TRBV2 and TRBJ2-2, with 7 bases lining up with TRBD2. Trimming removed 7 bases from V and 5 bases from J; junction bases left unmatched: 7. This CDR3 comprises 14 residues. The germline V gene has CDR1 SNHLY and CDR2 FYNNEI. CDR3 region: CASKGSGRTGELFF. DNA for the CDR3: TGTGCCAGCAAGGGTAGCGGGCGTACCGGGGAGCTGTTTTTT.

This chain connects TRBV21-1 to TRBJ2-2; the table gives TRBD2 as D, unverified against the DNA. TRBV21-1 is deemed a pseudogene. The CDR3 is 16 residues long. The CDR3 region is CASSKAHGECTGELFF. CDR3 in DNA: TGTGCCAGCAGCAAAGCACACGGGGAGTGCACCGGGGAGCTGTTTTTT.

J is TRBJ1-2 and V is TRBV7-8; 9 nucleotides line up with TRBD1. Looked up from germline, CDR1 is SGHVS and CDR2 is FQNEAQ. The V gene end was trimmed by 1 base and the J gene end by 6 bases; junction bases not matched to a gene: 15. This CDR3 is 18 amino acids long. CDR3 sequence: CASSLVRTGVEDWNGYTF. DNA for the CDR3: TGTGCCAGCAGCTTAGTTCGGACAGGGGTAGAGGACTGGAATGGCTACACCTTC.

J is TRBJ2-3 and V is TRBV10-3; 12 nucleotides match TRBD2. The length of the CDR3 is 13 residues. V lost 10 bases, J lost 6 bases, and 5 bases stayed unmatched. Germline lookup yields CDR1 ENHRY and CDR2 SYGVKD. This CDR3 is CATRLAGEDTQYF. CDR3 DNA sequence: TGTGCCACCCGACTAGCGGGAGAGGATACGCAGTATTTT.

This chain links TRBV3-1 (or the pseudogene TRBV3-2) with TRBJ2-7; TRBD2 is a possible D gene (5 bases). Germline loops: CDR1 LGHDT, CDR2 YNNKEL (reference sequence). The V end was cut by 1 base, the J end by 4 bases, with 14 bases between. This CDR3 has 15 residues. CDR3 nucleotide sequence: TGTGCCAGCAGCCAAGTTCCGGGGAAAGGGTACGAGCAGTACTTC. Protein sequence: CASSQVPGKGYEQYF.

V and J are TRBV5-1 and TRBJ2-1; 7 positions match TRBD2. This CDR3 has 14 residues. V gave up 0 bases and J gave up 8 bases; unmatched junction bases: 5. Germline loops: CDR1 SGHRS, CDR2 YFSETQ. In DNA form, the CDR3 reads TGCGCCAGCAGCTTGGCCGGGGGGAGCGATGAGCAGTTCTTC. Amino acid sequence: CASSLAGGSDEQFF.

This clone was observed a single time. V gene TRBV11-2 combines with J gene TRBJ2-3; TRBD1 might be the D (7 bases). The length of the CDR3 is 16 residues. With 1 base removed from V and 6 bases from J, the gap between germline ends came to 17 bases. Germline CDR1 and CDR2: SGHAT and FQNNGV. The CDR3 loop reads CASSLVGRGRLDTQYF. The CDR3 coding sequence is TGTGCCAGCAGCTTAGTGGGCAGGGGGAGGTTGGATACGCAGTATTTT.

The chain uses TRBV6-5 and TRBJ2-1, with 9 bases identical to TRBD1. Looked up from germline, CDR1 is MNHEY and CDR2 is SVGAGI. The junction had 8 bases not matched to a gene; V was cut back by 2 bases and J by 6 bases. The length of the CDR3 is 16 residues. The CDR3 here is CASSYGRDRDGNEQFF. Written as DNA, the CDR3 is TGTGCCAGCAGTTACGGCCGGGACAGGGATGGCAATGAGCAGTTCTTC.

The chain recombines TRBV18 with TRBJ2-3; TRBD2 matches at 12 bases. The J segment lost 3 bases and the V segment lost 3 bases, leaving 7 bases of the junction unmatched. The CDR3 totals 17 residues. Germline V gives CDR1 KGHSH, CDR2 LQKENI. The CDR3 here is CASSPTRLAGETDTQYF. Here the CDR3 DNA reads TGTGCCAGCTCACCGACCCGACTAGCGGGAGAGACAGATACGCAGTATTTT. Using reference TRBV18 and TRBJ2-3 for the parts outside the CDR3, the full variable domain is NAGVMQNPRHLVRRRGQEARLRCSPMKGHSHVYWYRQLPEEGLKFMVYLQKENIIDESGMPKERFSAEFPKEGPSILRIQQVVRGDSAAYFCASSPTRLAGETDTQYFGPGTRLTVL.

The rearrangement links TRBV6-1 to TRBJ1-2; D not resolved. The V gene lost 2 bases and the J gene lost 4 bases, with 8 bases spanning the gap. The CDR3 consists of 13 residues. Germline lookup yields CDR1 MNHNS and CDR2 SASEGT. The CDR3: CASSETQVYGYTF. DNA of the CDR3: TGTGCCAGCAGTGAAACGCAGGTCTATGGCTACACCTTC.

The chain recombines TRBV5-1 with TRBJ1-2, with 7 bases matching TRBD1. Unmatched junction bases numbered 3, after V lost 0 bases and J lost 4 bases. The germline CDR1 and CDR2 sequences are SGHRS and YFSETQ. The CDR3 sequence is 14 residues long. CDR3 sequence (DNA): TGCGCCAGCAGCTTGGCCGGGACAGCCTATGGCTACACCTTC. As protein: CASSLAGTAYGYTF.

This rearrangement joins TRBV5-1 to TRBJ1-1; D remains unclear. Looked up from germline, CDR1 is SGHRS and CDR2 is YFSETQ. V shed 1 base and J shed 0 bases, with 10 bases lying between them. This CDR3 has 15 amino acids. In DNA form, the CDR3 reads TGCGCCAGCAGCTTGTTGAGGGCGATGAACACTGAAGCTTTCTTT. Translating gives CASSLLRAMNTEAFF.

The V call is TRBV6-6, the J call TRBJ2-1; D not resolved. Per germline, CDR1 MNHNY and CDR2 SVGAGI (reference sequence). This CDR3 is 12 amino acids long. The V and J ends lost 3 bases and 5 bases respectively, with 5 bases between them. In DNA form, the CDR3 reads TGTGCCAGCAGTTATGTTAACAATGAGCAGTTCTTC. Residues: CASSYVNNEQFF.

The CDR3 region is CASSDPGQDLWGYNSPLHF. The CDR3 nucleotides are TGTGCCAGCAGTGATCCGGGACAGGACCTTTGGGGATATAATTCACCCCTCCACTTT. V gene TRBV6-1 combines with J gene TRBJ1-6, with 8 nucleotides matching TRBD1. Germline-derived CDR1 and CDR2 are MNHNS and SASEGT. This CDR3 is built from 19 residues. Trimming removed 3 bases from V and 4 bases from J; junction bases left unmatched: 14.

This clone was seen a single time. The gene calls are TRBV7-3 and TRBJ1-1; 9 bases are a match to TRBD1. The CDR3 covers 15 residues. Germline V gene sequence: CDR1 SGHTA, CDR2 FQGTGA. V trimming: 2 bases; J trimming: 5 bases; junction bases outside the gene matches: 6. The CDR3 bases are TGTGCCAGCAGCTTAGGGACAGGGCGACGAACTGAAGCTTTCTTT. Its translation: CASSLGTGRRTEAFF.

The chain joins TRBV27 to TRBJ1-1, with D perhaps TRBD1 (5 bases). In germline, CDR1 is MNHEY, CDR2 SMNVEV (reference sequence). This CDR3 comprises 12 residues. V was shortened by 3 bases and J by 6 bases, with 8 bases between the two germline ends. The CDR3 protein is CASSFGGAEAFF. DNA of the CDR3: TGTGCCAGCAGTTTTGGGGGGGCTGAAGCTTTCTTT.

The rearrangement links TRBV19 to TRBJ1-1; D is uncertain. Looked up from germline, CDR1 is LNHDA and CDR2 is SQIVND (reference sequence). With 5 bases removed from V and 5 bases from J, the gap between germline ends came to 12 bases. The CDR3 consists of 13 residues. The CDR3 is CASSARGGTEAFF. The DNA for the CDR3 is TGTGCCAGTAGTGCACGTGGAGGGACTGAAGCTTTCTTT.

The CDR3 region is CASSEATEDEAFF. The CDR3 DNA reads as TGTGCCAGCAGTGAAGCGACAGAAGATGAAGCTTTCTTT. This rearrangement joins TRBV2 to TRBJ1-1; a possible D gene is TRBD1 (5 bases). Germline V lookup: CDR1 SNHLY, CDR2 FYNNEI. Trimming pared 0 bases from V and 7 bases from J, leaving 9 bases between. The length of the CDR3 is 13 residues.

The rearrangement joins TRBV5-6 to TRBJ2-7, with 11 bases identical to TRBD2. V gave up 1 base and J gave up 3 bases; unmatched junction bases: 6. CDR3 size: 16 residues. Germline loops: CDR1 SGHDT, CDR2 YYEEEE. The chain's CDR3 is CASSLYTSGRGYEQYF. CDR3 nucleotides: TGTGCCAGCAGCTTGTATACTAGCGGGAGAGGCTACGAGCAGTACTTC.

The J gene is TRBJ2-1, the V gene TRBV9; a possible D gene is TRBD1 (5 bases). V lost 0 bases to trimming and J lost 6 bases, with 13 bases between them. Germline assignment: CDR1 SGDLS and CDR2 YYNGEE. The CDR3 length is 15 residues. The CDR3 spells CASSVGTNAGNEQFF. Here the CDR3 DNA reads TGTGCCAGCAGCGTAGGGACAAATGCAGGCAATGAGCAGTTCTTC.

With regard to this clone: At the DNA level, this CDR3 is encoded by other sequences in the same sample as well. The chain is built from TRBV11-2 and TRBJ1-2, with D maybe TRBD1 (6 bases). V dropped 3 bases and J dropped 4 bases, with 6 bases sitting between them. Germline V CDR1 and CDR2: SGHAT, FQNNGV. CDR3 length: 12 amino acids. The CDR3 here is CASSLTGYGYTF. The CDR3 nucleotides are TGTGCCAGCAGCTTGACAGGCTATGGCTACACCTTC.

This clone appeared a few times. V usage is TRBV4-1 and J usage is TRBJ2-1; TRBD2 aligns across 8 bases. Germline CDR1 MGHRA, CDR2 YSYEKL. The CDR3 is 16 amino acids. With 0 bases clipped from V and 5 bases from J, the junction kept 6 bases outside the gene matches. The chain's CDR3 is CASSQEGTRGNNEQFF. The CDR3, as DNA: TGCGCCAGCAGCCAAGAGGGGACTAGGGGTAACAATGAGCAGTTCTTC.

The chain links TRBV11-3 to TRBJ1-2, with D perhaps TRBD1 (6 bases). Trimming removed 1 base at V and 5 bases at J, with 11 bases between. CDR1 is SGHNT and CDR2 is YENEEA in the germline V gene. This CDR3 comprises 14 residues. CDR3 amino acids: CASSLVRQAYGYTF. The CDR3 DNA follows: TGTGCCAGCAGCTTAGTGAGACAGGCGTATGGCTACACCTTC. The variable domain in full, completed from reference TRBV11-3 and TRBJ1-2, reads EAGVVQSPRYKIIEKKQPVAFWCNPISGHNTLYWYLQNLGQGPELLIRYENEEAVDDSQLPKDRFSAERLKGVDSTLKIQPAELGDSAVYLCASSLVRQAYGYTFGSGTRLTVV.

J is TRBJ2-7 and V is TRBV7-9; possibly TRBD2 for D (6 bases). The CDR3 runs 13 residues. Germline V gene sequence: CDR1 SEHNR, CDR2 FQNEAQ (reference sequence). V lost 8 bases and J lost 2, with 13 bases in between. The CDR3, as DNA: TGTGCCAGCCGGGACTTAGATACCTACGAGCAGTACTTC. It codes for CASRDLDTYEQYF.

This chain connects TRBV27 to TRBJ1-5; the match to TRBD1 covers 9 bases. In germline, CDR1 is MNHEY, CDR2 SMNVEV (reference sequence). V gave up 6 bases and J gave up 7 bases; unmatched junction bases: 7. The CDR3 length is 14 residues. The CDR3 bases are TGTGCCAGCAGCGGTACAGGGGGCCGGCAGCCCCAGCATTTT. This sequence encodes CASSGTGGRQPQHF.

In DNA, the CDR3 is TGTGCCAGCAGTTTATCGACGACAGGGGTTTACAATGAGCAGTTCTTC. Its translation is CASSLSTTGVYNEQFF. V and J are TRBV27 and TRBJ2-1, with TRBD1 matching over 8 bases. V lost 0 bases to trimming and J lost 4 bases; unmatched junction nucleotides: 5. Per germline, CDR1 MNHEY and CDR2 SMNVEV (reference sequence). The length of the CDR3 is 16 residues.